This T cell receptor beta chain was identified in a study of T cell changes during pregnancy in multiple sclerosis. TCRdb's copy holds only in-frame clones and misses some; the assay was immunoSEQ multiplex PCR. The sample carries 65,000 to 85,000 clones, 94% recorded once. The CDR3 totals 16 residues. In germline, CDR1 is SGHAT, CDR2 FQNNGV. The V gene end was trimmed by 5 bases and the J gene end by 8 bases; junction bases not matched to a gene: 12. This TCR derives from a female donor with multiple sclerosis, enrolled in a pregnancy study. Specimen: CD4+ T cells from peripheral blood mononuclear cells, collected after pregnancy. The rearrangement joins TRBV11-2 to TRBJ1-4, with TRBD1 matching 9 bases. The CDR3 DNA reads as TGTGCCAGCAGCGGGCGACGGACAGGGGTTGGAGAAAAACTGTTTTTT. Its protein is CASSGRRTGVGEKLFF. The variable domain in full, completed from reference TRBV11-2 and TRBJ1-4, reads EAGVAQSPRYKIIEKRQSVAFWCNPISGHATLYWYQQILGQGPKLLIQFQNNGVVDDSQLPKDRFSAERLKGVDSTLKIQPAKLEDSAVYLCASSGRRTGVGEKLFFGSGTQLSVL.